One T cell receptor (beta chain) is described in this entry. Its antigen is still unknown. Each replicate PCR on the sorted subsets used about 0.2 ug DNA (about 30,000 T cell genomes). Assay: immunoSEQ multiplex PCR; the TCRdb copy retains only in-frame clones and omits some. The sample gives 780,000 or so clones, over 55% of which show up once; approximately 2% is in the top ten. This specimen comes from a study of shared clonotypes between healthy human individuals. Study-level information: Every donor yielded three CD4 naive, three CD4 memory, two CD8 naive and one CD8 memory plate. Study outcomes and limitations: Sampling used blood alone; tissue repertoires probably differ. An expected dependence of interdonor clonotype sharing on sequencing depth was noted.

CDR1 and CDR2 from the germline V gene are SGHAT and FQNNGV. This CDR3 comprises 15 residues. V was pared by 3 bases and J by 3 bases, with 15 bases between. This rearrangement joins TRBV11-2 to TRBJ2-7; D gene unclear. Sequencing was performed on memory CD4+ T cells sorted from blood. The subset here: CD45RA-negative fraction. This TCR was sampled from a woman aged 25 to 45 in good health. CDR3 in DNA: TGTGCCAGCAGCTTGGCCTACTGGGATCTCTACGAGCAGTACTTC. Translating it yields CASSLAYWDLYEQYF. The full variable domain, in which reference TRBV11-2 and TRBJ2-7 provide the parts outside the CDR3, is EAGVAQSPRYKIIEKRQSVAFWCNPISGHATLYWYQQILGQGPKLLIQFQNNGVVDDSQLPKDRFSAERLKGVDSTLKIQPAKLEDSAVYLCASSLAYWDLYEQYFGPGTRLTVT.